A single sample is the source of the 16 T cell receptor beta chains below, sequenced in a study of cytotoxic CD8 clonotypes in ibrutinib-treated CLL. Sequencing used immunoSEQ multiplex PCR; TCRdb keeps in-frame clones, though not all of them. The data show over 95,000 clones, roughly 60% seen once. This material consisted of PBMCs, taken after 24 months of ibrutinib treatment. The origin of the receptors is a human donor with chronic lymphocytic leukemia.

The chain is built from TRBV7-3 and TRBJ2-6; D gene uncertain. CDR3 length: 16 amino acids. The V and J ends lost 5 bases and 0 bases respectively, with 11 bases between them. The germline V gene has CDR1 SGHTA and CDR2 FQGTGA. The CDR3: CASSTLPLSGANVLTF. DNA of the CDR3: TGTGCCAGCAGCACCCTCCCCCTCTCTGGGGCCAACGTCCTGACTTTC. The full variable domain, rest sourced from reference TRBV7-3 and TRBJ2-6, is GAGVSQTPSNKVTEKGKYVELRCDPISGHTALYWYRQSLGQGPEFLIYFQGTGAADDSGLPNDRFFAVRPEGSVSTLKIQRTERGDSAVYLCASSTLPLSGANVLTFGAGSRLTVL.

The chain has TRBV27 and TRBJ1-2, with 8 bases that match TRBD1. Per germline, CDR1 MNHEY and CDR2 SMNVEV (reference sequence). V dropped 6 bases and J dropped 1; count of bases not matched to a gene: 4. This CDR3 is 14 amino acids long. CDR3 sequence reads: CASSLTGDNYGYTF. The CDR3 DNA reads TGTGCCAGCAGCCTGACAGGGGATAACTATGGCTACACCTTC.

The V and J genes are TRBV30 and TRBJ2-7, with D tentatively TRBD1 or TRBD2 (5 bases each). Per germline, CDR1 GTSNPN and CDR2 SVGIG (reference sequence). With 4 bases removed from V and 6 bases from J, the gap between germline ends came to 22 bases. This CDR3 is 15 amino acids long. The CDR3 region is CAWTPPGPTVVEQYF. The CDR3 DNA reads TGTGCCTGGACCCCCCCGGGACCCACGGTGGTCGAGCAGTACTTC.

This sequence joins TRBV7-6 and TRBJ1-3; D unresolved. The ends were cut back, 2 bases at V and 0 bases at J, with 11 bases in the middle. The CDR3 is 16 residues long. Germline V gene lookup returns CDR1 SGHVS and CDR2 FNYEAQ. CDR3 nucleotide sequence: TGTGCCAGCAGCTTAAAAGGGAGGGACTCTGGAAACACCATATATTTT. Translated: CASSLKGRDSGNTIYF. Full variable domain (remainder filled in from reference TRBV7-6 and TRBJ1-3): GAGVSQSPRYKVTKRGQDVALRCDPISGHVSLYWYRQALGQGPEFLTYFNYEAQQDKSGLPNDRFSAERPEGSISTLTIQRTEQRDSAMYRCASSLKGRDSGNTIYFGEGSWLTVV.

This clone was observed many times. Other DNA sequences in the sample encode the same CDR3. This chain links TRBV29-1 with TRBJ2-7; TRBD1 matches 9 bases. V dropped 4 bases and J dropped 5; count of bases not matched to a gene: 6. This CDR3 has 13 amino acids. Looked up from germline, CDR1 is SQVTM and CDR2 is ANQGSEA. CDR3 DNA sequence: TGCAGCGTTGGCACACAGGGGGCCCACGAGCAGTACTTC. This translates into CSVGTQGAHEQYF.

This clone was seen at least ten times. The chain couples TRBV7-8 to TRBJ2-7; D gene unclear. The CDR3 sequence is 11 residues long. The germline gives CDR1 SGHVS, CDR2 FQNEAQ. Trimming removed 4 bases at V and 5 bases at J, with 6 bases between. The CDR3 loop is CASSSLHEQYF. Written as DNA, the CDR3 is TGTGCCAGCAGCTCCTTACACGAGCAGTACTTC.

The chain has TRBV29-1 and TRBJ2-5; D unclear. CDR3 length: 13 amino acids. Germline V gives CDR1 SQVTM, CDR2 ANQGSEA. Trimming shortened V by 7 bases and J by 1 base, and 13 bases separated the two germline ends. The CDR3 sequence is CSAFDTFQETQYF. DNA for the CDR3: TGCAGCGCCTTCGACACCTTCCAAGAGACCCAGTACTTC. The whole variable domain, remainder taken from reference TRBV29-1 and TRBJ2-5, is SAVISQKPSRDICQRGTSLTIQCQVDSQVTMMFWYRQQPGQSLTLIATANQGSEATYESGFVIDKFPISRPNLTFSTLTVSNMSPEDSSIYLCSAFDTFQETQYFGPGTRLLVL.

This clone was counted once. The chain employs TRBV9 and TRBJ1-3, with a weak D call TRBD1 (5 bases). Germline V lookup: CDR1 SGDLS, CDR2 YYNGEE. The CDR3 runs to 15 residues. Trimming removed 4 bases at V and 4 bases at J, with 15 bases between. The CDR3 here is CASSTRAGVGNTIYF. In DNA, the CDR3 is TGTGCCAGCAGCACCCGCGCGGGGGTGGGAAACACCATATATTTT.

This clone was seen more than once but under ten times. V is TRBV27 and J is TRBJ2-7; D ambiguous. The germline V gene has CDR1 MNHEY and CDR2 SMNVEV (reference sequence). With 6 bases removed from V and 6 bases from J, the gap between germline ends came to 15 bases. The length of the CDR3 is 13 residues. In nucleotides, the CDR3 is TGTGCCAGCAGCTCGAGGCCAGCAGGCGAGCAGTACTTC. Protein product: CASSSRPAGEQYF.

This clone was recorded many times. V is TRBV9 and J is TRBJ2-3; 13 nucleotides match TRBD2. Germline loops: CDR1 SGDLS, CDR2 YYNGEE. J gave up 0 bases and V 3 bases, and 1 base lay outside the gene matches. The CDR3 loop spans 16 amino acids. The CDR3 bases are TGTGCCAGCAGCGGACTAGCGGGGGGCAGCACAGATACGCAGTATTTT. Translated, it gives CASSGLAGGSTDTQYF.

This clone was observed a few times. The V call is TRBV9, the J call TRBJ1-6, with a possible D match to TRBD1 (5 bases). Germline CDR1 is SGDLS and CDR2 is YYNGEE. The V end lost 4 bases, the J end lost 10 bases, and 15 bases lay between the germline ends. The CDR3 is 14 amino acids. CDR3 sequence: CASSPHMGDSPLHF. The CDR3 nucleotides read TGTGCCAGCAGCCCACATATGGGGGACTCACCCCTCCACTTT.

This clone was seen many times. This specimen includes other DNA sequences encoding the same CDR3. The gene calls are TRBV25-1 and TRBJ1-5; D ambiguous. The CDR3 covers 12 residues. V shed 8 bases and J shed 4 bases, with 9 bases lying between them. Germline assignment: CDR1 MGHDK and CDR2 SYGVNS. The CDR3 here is CASSLGNQPQHF. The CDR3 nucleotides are TGTGCCAGCTCACTCGGGAATCAGCCCCAGCATTTT.

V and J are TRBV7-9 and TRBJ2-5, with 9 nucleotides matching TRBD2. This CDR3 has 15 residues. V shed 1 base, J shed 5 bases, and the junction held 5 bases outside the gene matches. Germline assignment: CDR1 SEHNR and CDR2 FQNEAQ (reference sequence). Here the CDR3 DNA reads TGTGCCAGCAGCTTAGTTAGCGGGGGTCGGGAGACCCAGTACTTC. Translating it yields CASSLVSGGRETQYF. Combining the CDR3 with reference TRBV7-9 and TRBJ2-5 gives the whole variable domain DTGVSQNPRHKITKRGQNVTFRCDPISEHNRLYWYRQTLGQGPEFLTYFQNEAQLEKSRLLSDRFSAERPKGSFSTLEIQRTEQGDSAMYLCASSLVSGGRETQYFGPGTRLLVL.

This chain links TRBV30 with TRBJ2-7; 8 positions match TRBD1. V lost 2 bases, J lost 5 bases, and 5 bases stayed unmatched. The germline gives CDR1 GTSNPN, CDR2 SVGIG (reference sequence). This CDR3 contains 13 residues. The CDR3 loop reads CAWSQGARDEQYF. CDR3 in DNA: TGTGCCTGGAGTCAGGGGGCGCGGGACGAGCAGTACTTC.

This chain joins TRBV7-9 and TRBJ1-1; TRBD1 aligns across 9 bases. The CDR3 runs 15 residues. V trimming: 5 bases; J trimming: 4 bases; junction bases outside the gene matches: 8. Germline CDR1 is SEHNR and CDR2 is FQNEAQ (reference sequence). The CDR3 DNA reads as TGTGCCAGCAGCCCGTGGACAGGGGTGAGCACTGAAGCTTTCTTT. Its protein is CASSPWTGVSTEAFF.

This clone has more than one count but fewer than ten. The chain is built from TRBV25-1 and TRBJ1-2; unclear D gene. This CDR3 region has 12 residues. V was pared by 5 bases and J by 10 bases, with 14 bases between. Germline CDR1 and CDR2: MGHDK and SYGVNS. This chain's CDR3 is CASSPDVGDYTF. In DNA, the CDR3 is TGTGCCAGCAGTCCGGACGTTGGTGACTACACCTTC.